These 10 T cell receptor beta chains were all obtained from the same sample, sequenced in a study of T cells after posttransplantation cyclophosphamide. Cyclophosphamide on days +3 and +4 followed busulfan-fludarabine conditioning and a marrow graft. The method was immunoSEQ multiplex PCR; TCRdb's version includes in-frame clones alone and lacks a portion of them. In the table there are about 10,000 clones, 80% to 85% of which are singletons. Sample: PBMCs, taken just over 1,900 days after a stem cell transplant with posttransplant cyclophosphamide. The source is a female patient aged 40 to 55 who received an allogeneic stem cell transplant from a related donor, was CMV-positive, and had no GVHD. The graft donor may account for some of the T cells.

By share, this clone ranks as medium-sized. V gene TRBV7-8 combines with J gene TRBJ2-2, with D tentatively TRBD2 (6 bases). Trimming removed 4 bases at V and 1 base at J, with 13 bases between. CDR3 size: 16 residues. Germline V gene data show CDR1 as SGHVS and CDR2 as FQNEAQ. CDR3 nucleotides: TGTGCCAGCAGCTCGGGGCGGGGTATGAACACCGGGGAGCTGTTTTTT. As protein: CASSSGRGMNTGELFF. The full variable domain, its missing parts supplied by reference TRBV7-8 and TRBJ2-2, is GAGVSQSPRYKVAKRGQDVALRCDPISGHVSLFWYQQALGQGPEFLTYFQNEAQLDKSGLPSDRFFAERPEGSVSTLKIQRTQQEDSAVYLCASSSGRGMNTGELFFGEGSRLTVL.

The chain links TRBV28 to TRBJ2-3; D might be TRBD2 (5 bases). The CDR3 is 13 amino acids. Trimming removed 9 bases at V and 0 bases at J, with 10 bases between. In germline, CDR1 is MDHEN, CDR2 SYDVKM. CDR3 nucleotides: TGTGCCAGTTCGACGGGAAGCACAGATACGCAGTATTTT. Its protein product is CASSTGSTDTQYF.

J is TRBJ2-1 and V is TRBV5-1; maybe TRBD2 (5 bases). Germline assignment: CDR1 SGHRS and CDR2 YFSETQ. Deletions cut 9 bases from V and 4 bases from J, with 11 bases between. The CDR3 is 12 residues long. This CDR3 reads CATGLGYNEQFF. CDR3 nucleotides: TGCGCCACCGGACTCGGATACAATGAGCAGTTCTTC.

The J gene is TRBJ1-2, the V gene TRBV10-3; no clear D gene. This CDR3 region has 12 residues. The germline V gene encodes CDR1 ENHRY and CDR2 SYGVKD. V lost 0 bases and J 14 bases, leaving 13 bases between the germline ends. CDR3 sequence reads: CAISESGGLKTF. CDR3 nucleotide sequence: TGTGCCATCAGTGAGTCGGGAGGGCTTAAGACCTTC.

This clone turned up a few times. This chain links TRBV4-3 with TRBJ1-1; D gene uncertain. CDR1 and CDR2 from the germline V gene are LGHNA and YSLEER. CDR3 length: 15 residues. V shed 1 base and J shed 2 bases, with 11 bases lying between them. CDR3 sequence: CASSQGRFGNTEAFF. The CDR3 DNA follows: TGCGCCAGCAGCCAAGGGAGGTTTGGAAACACTGAAGCTTTCTTT.

The chain links TRBV6-6 to TRBJ1-1; D gene uncertain. CDR3 length equals 12 residues. V was pared by 2 bases and J by 8 bases, with 9 bases between. In germline, CDR1 is MNHNY, CDR2 SVGAGI (reference sequence). The CDR3 sequence: CASSYGGIEAFF. The CDR3, as DNA: TGTGCCAGCAGTTACGGAGGTATCGAAGCTTTCTTT.

V gene TRBV9 combines with J gene TRBJ2-3; 11 bases are a match to TRBD2. The junction had 8 bases not matched to a gene; V was cut back by 3 bases and J by 5 bases. Per the germline V gene, CDR1 is SGDLS and CDR2 is YYNGEE. The length of the CDR3 is 16 residues. This chain's CDR3 is CASSADLAGGIDTQYF. Here the CDR3 DNA reads TGTGCCAGCAGCGCCGATCTAGCGGGGGGTATAGATACGCAGTATTTT.

The chain couples TRBV5-1 to TRBJ1-2, with 12 positions matching TRBD1. The CDR3 sequence is 16 residues long. CDR1 and CDR2 (germline): SGHRS, YFSETQ. V dropped 4 bases and J dropped 7; count of bases not matched to a gene: 11. The CDR3 region is CASSPGTGGWLGGYTF. In DNA, the CDR3 is TGCGCCAGCAGCCCCGGGACAGGGGGCTGGCTTGGTGGCTACACCTTC.

This chain joins TRBV7-6 and TRBJ2-5; TRBD1 is a possible D gene (5 bases). In germline, CDR1 is SGHVS, CDR2 FNYEAQ. This CDR3 comprises 13 residues. The germline V and J ends were trimmed by 4 bases and 4 bases, with 10 bases remaining between them. Written as DNA, the CDR3 is TGTGCCAGCAGCTCCCCCACAGGAGAGACCCAGTACTTC. Its protein is CASSSPTGETQYF.

V gene TRBV6-4 combines with J gene TRBJ2-1; TRBD2 aligns across 10 bases. This CDR3 spans 15 amino acids. Germline assignment: CDR1 MRHNA and CDR2 SNTAGT. V trimming: 5 bases; J trimming: 5 bases; junction bases outside the gene matches: 6. The CDR3 region has the DNA TGTGCCAGCAGTCCCGAAGCGGGGGGGAACAATGAGCAGTTCTTC. It yields the protein CASSPEAGGNNEQFF.